These 29 T cell receptor beta chains were all obtained from the same sample, sequenced in a study of neurological immune-mediated disorders. TCRdb re-analysed the 5' RACE reads in MiXCR, keeping a single row per CDR3 protein. The table includes about 16,000 distinct CDR3 sequences, about 20% detected once. The material sequenced was PBMCs. The receptors were sampled from a middle-aged man in good health.

In the case of this clonotype: A much larger clone lies one base from this, so it may be a read error. CDR3 sequence reads: CASSWDVPYEQYF. CDR3 nucleotide sequence: TGTGCCAGTAGTTGGGACGTTCCCTACGAGCAGTACTTC. This chain links TRBV19 with TRBJ2-7, with D perhaps TRBD1 or TRBD2 (5 bases each). Trimming took 5 bases from V and 2 from J, leaving 10 bases between them. CDR1 LNHDA and CDR2 SQIVND come from the germline V gene (reference sequence). The CDR3 has 13 residues.

This clonotype was seen ten or more times. J is TRBJ2-2 and V is TRBV7-8; 10 bases fit TRBD2. V dropped 4 bases and J dropped 4; count of bases not matched to a gene: 6. The CDR3 is 16 amino acids. Germline assignment: CDR1 SGHVS and CDR2 FQNEAQ. The DNA of the CDR3 is TGTGCCAGCAGCTCACTAACTAGCGGGACCACCGGGGAGCTGTTTTTT. It is translated as CASSSLTSGTTGELFF.

This clonotype was seen a few times. V and J are TRBV4-2 and TRBJ2-7; TRBD2 aligns across 8 bases. Per the germline V gene, CDR1 is LGHNA and CDR2 is YNFKEQ. The CDR3 loop spans 19 amino acids. V was pared by 3 bases and J by 2 bases, with 18 bases of the junction left unmatched. The CDR3 here is CASSQVASGGVPYAYEQYF. Here the CDR3 DNA reads TGTGCCAGCAGCCAGGTTGCGAGCGGGGGAGTCCCCTACGCCTACGAGCAGTACTTC.

This clonotype came up many times. The rearrangement links TRBV5-5 to TRBJ1-2; D may be TRBD1 (5 bases). The V and J ends lost 3 bases and 6 bases respectively, with 12 bases between them. In germline, CDR1 is SGHKS, CDR2 YYEKEE (reference sequence). The CDR3 sequence is 13 residues long. The CDR3, as DNA: TGTGCCAGCAGCTCGGGGGACGGGAATGGCTACACCTTC. The encoded protein is CASSSGDGNGYTF.

This chain joins TRBV4-1 and TRBJ2-1; 8 positions match TRBD2. The V gene end was trimmed by 1 base and the J gene end by 11 bases; junction bases not matched to a gene: 13. CDR3 length: 16 amino acids. Germline CDR1 and CDR2: MGHRA and YSYEKL. The CDR3 DNA is TGCGCCAGCAGCCAAGGTCCCATGGGACGCGGGAGGCAGCAGTTCTTC. Its protein is CASSQGPMGRGRQQFF.

This clonotype was seen many times. The chain recombines TRBV29-1 with TRBJ2-1, with D hard to call. Trimming removed 7 bases at V and 3 bases at J, with 10 bases between. The CDR3 is 12 residues long. CDR1 is SQVTM and CDR2 is ANQGSEA in the germline V gene. CDR3 sequence: CSGQGNYNEQFF. Here the CDR3 DNA reads TGCAGCGGACAAGGTAACTACAATGAGCAGTTCTTC.

This clonotype is categorized as medium-sized. The chain uses TRBV10-3 and TRBJ1-1, with no clear D. Germline-derived CDR1 and CDR2 are ENHRY and SYGVKD. The CDR3 covers 13 residues. V shed 0 bases and J shed 8 bases, with 10 bases lying between them. The CDR3: CAISESVDSEAFF. CDR3 nucleotide sequence: TGTGCCATCAGTGAGTCGGTGGACTCCGAAGCTTTCTTT.

This clonotype was recorded many times. This sequence joins TRBV20-1 and TRBJ1-1; 8 nucleotides line up with TRBD1. CDR1 and CDR2 (germline): DFQATT, SNEGSKA (reference sequence). This CDR3 contains 15 residues. V shed 3 bases, J shed 3 bases, and the junction held 9 bases outside the gene matches. For the CDR3, the DNA is TGCAGTGCTAGCGGACAGGGACGAGGGTACACTGAAGCTTTCTTT. It translates to CSASGQGRGYTEAFF.

This clonotype was recorded at least ten times. The chain carries TRBV20-1 and TRBJ2-4; D uncertain. With 3 bases removed from V and 0 bases from J, the gap between germline ends came to 15 bases. Germline CDR1 DFQATT, CDR2 SNEGSKA (reference sequence). The CDR3 runs 16 residues. CDR3 amino acids: CSARNPGILAKNIQYF. CDR3 DNA sequence: TGCAGTGCTAGGAACCCTGGTATTCTAGCCAAAAACATTCAGTACTTC.

This chain uses TRBV9 with TRBJ1-5; D remains unclear. Trimming removed 0 bases at V and 7 bases at J, with 11 bases between. The CDR3 covers 14 residues. Per the germline V gene, CDR1 is SGDLS and CDR2 is YYNGEE. The CDR3 region has the DNA TGTGCCAGCAGCGTAGACGGAGCGGGGCAGCCCCAGCATTTT. The encoded protein is CASSVDGAGQPQHF.

The J gene is TRBJ1-2, the V gene TRBV20-1; D possibly corresponds to TRBD1 (5 bases). The CDR3 runs to 14 residues. Per germline, CDR1 DFQATT and CDR2 SNEGSKA (reference sequence). Trimming took off 3 bases at V and 0 bases at J, with 11 bases between the two ends. CDR3 sequence (DNA): TGCAGTGCTAGCCTGACAGCTACTAACTATGGCTACACCTTC. Its protein product is CSASLTATNYGYTF.

This clonotype was picked up one time. The gene calls are TRBV11-2 and TRBJ1-1; TRBD1 might be the D (5 bases). Trimming stripped 4 bases from V and 0 bases from J, with 12 bases between. CDR1 and CDR2 (germline): SGHAT, FQNNGV. This CDR3 comprises 15 residues. Here the CDR3 reads CASSYNRNMNTEAFF. The DNA of the CDR3 is TGTGCCAGCAGCTATAACAGGAACATGAACACTGAAGCTTTCTTT.

This clonotype has only a few counts. The chain is built from TRBV20-1 and TRBJ2-7; 8 nucleotides line up with TRBD2. The CDR3 is made up of 13 amino acids. V lost 2 bases and J lost 4; bases outside the gene matches: 4. Germline-derived CDR1 and CDR2 are DFQATT and SNEGSKA (reference sequence). The CDR3: CSARSGGGYEQYF. CDR3 nucleotide sequence: TGCAGTGCTAGAAGCGGGGGAGGGTACGAGCAGTACTTC.

By sample share, this clonotype is medium-sized. V is TRBV20-1 and J is TRBJ1-5, with 10 nucleotides matching TRBD1. The CDR3 length is 14 residues. Germline loops: CDR1 DFQATT, CDR2 SNEGSKA (reference sequence). The trim removed 6 bases at V and 5 bases at J, leaving 7 bases unmatched. The CDR3: CSARDRGIDQPQHF. The CDR3 DNA follows: TGCAGTGCCAGGGACAGGGGTATTGATCAGCCCCAGCATTTT.

Many counts were recorded for this clonotype. The CDR3 DNA reads as TGTGCCAGCAGCTTAGCGGGCCGAGGGGGGGCTACTTACGAGCAGTACTTC. This encodes CASSLAGRGGATYEQYF. The chain uses TRBV7-6 and TRBJ2-7; D perhaps matches TRBD2 (7 bases). The CDR3 loop spans 17 amino acids. V lost 0 bases and J lost 4, with 19 bases in between. From germline, CDR1 is SGHVS and CDR2 FNYEAQ.

This clonotype occurred many times. The rearrangement uses TRBV7-2 and TRBJ1-5, with D tentatively TRBD1 (5 bases). Trimming left V 1 base short and J 3 bases short, with 10 bases between. The CDR3 is 15 residues long. The V gene's germline CDR1 is SGHTA and CDR2 FQGNSA. CDR3 nucleotide sequence: TGTGCCAGCAGCTTAGTAGGGGCGCTCAATCAGCCCCAGCATTTT. Its translation: CASSLVGALNQPQHF.

The genes are TRBV4-2 and TRBJ2-7, with a weak D call TRBD1 (6 bases). This CDR3 comprises 17 residues. The germline V gene has CDR1 LGHNA and CDR2 YNFKEQ. Trimming took off 0 bases at V and 5 bases at J, with 20 bases between the two ends. The CDR3: CASSQDVAYRVRDEQYF. Written as DNA, the CDR3 is TGTGCCAGCAGCCAAGATGTGGCGTACAGGGTCAGGGACGAGCAGTACTTC.

This clonotype was detected many times. This sequence joins TRBV5-5 and TRBJ1-5; the D is unclear. Germline CDR1 SGHKS, CDR2 YYEKEE (reference sequence). The length of the CDR3 is 17 residues. V lost 0 bases, J lost 4 bases, and 17 bases lay in between. The CDR3 DNA follows: TGTGCCAGCAGCTTGGGGCTCCGACTCTCTTCAAATCAGCCCCAGCATTTT. It encodes CASSLGLRLSSNQPQHF. The whole variable domain, filled in from reference TRBV5-5 and TRBJ1-5, reads DAGVTQSPTHLIKTRGQQVTLRCSPISGHKSVSWYQQVLGQGPQFIFQYYEKEERGRGNFPDRFSARQFPNYSSELNVNALLLGDSALYLCASSLGLRLSSNQPQHFGDGTRLSIL.

In its sample, this clonotype was seen many times. The chain combines TRBV20-1 with TRBJ2-2, with 7 bases aligning to TRBD2. Germline trimming cut 6 bases from V and 0 bases from J; bases unmatched to any gene: 16. This CDR3 spans 18 amino acids. CDR1 and CDR2 (germline): DFQATT, SNEGSKA (reference sequence). DNA for the CDR3: TGCAGTGCAACGGGCCGGCTAGCGGAATCATCGAACACCGGGGAGCTGTTTTTT. Amino acids: CSATGRLAESSNTGELFF.

This clonotype was counted many times. The chain's CDR3 is CASSQGGQAYEQYF. The CDR3 bases are TGTGCCAGCTCACAAGGGGGACAGGCCTACGAGCAGTACTTC. The chain is built from TRBV18 and TRBJ2-7, with TRBD1 matching over 8 bases. Germline CDR1 and CDR2: KGHSH and LQKENI. The V and J ends lost 4 bases and 2 bases, in that order; junction bases with no gene match: 4. The CDR3 is made up of 14 amino acids.

The sample holds many counts of this clonotype. The chain links TRBV7-2 to TRBJ2-7, with 12 bases that match TRBD2. CDR1 and CDR2 from the germline V gene are SGHTA and FQGNSA. The CDR3 extends over 15 amino acids. The ends lost 4 bases at V and 6 bases at J; junction bases unmatched: 7. The CDR3, as DNA: TGTGCCAGCAGCTCGACTAGCGGGAGAAAAAGCGAGCAGTACTTC. Residues: CASSSTSGRKSEQYF.

This clonotype has at least ten counts. The chain couples TRBV6-2 or TRBV6-3 to TRBJ2-7; a possible D gene is TRBD1 (6 bases). CDR3 length: 16 amino acids. V lost 4 bases and J lost 2, with 18 bases in between. CDR1 and CDR2 from the germline V gene are MNHEY and SVGEGT. For the CDR3, the DNA is TGTGCCAGCAGTTCCCATCTCGGCCAGGGGACCTACGAGCAGTACTTC. Translated: CASSSHLGQGTYEQYF.

The V and J genes are TRBV5-1 and TRBJ2-7, with D perhaps matching TRBD2 (6 bases). The V end lost 3 bases, the J end lost 3 bases, and 10 bases lay between the germline ends. Germline V gives CDR1 SGHRS, CDR2 YFSETQ. This CDR3 contains 13 residues. The CDR3 DNA sequence: TGCGCCAGCAGCTCTACGGGGGTCTACGAGCAGTACTTC. Protein: CASSSTGVYEQYF.

This clonotype has only a few counts. The chain couples TRBV28 to TRBJ2-3; possibly TRBD1 or TRBD2 for D (5 bases each). CDR3 length: 17 amino acids. Per the germline V gene, CDR1 is MDHEN and CDR2 is SYDVKM. The V and J ends lost 5 bases and 1 base respectively, with 19 bases between them. The CDR3 sequence is CASSPQGLGVGTDTQYF. The CDR3 DNA follows: TGTGCCAGCAGTCCCCAGGGTCTGGGGGTGGGCACAGATACGCAGTATTTT.

In its sample, this clonotype was seen a few times. This chain joins TRBV7-6 and TRBJ2-7, with unresolved D. CDR1 is SGHVS and CDR2 is FNYEAQ in the germline V gene. Trimming left V 6 bases short and J 0 bases short, with 9 bases between. This CDR3 is built from 13 residues. The CDR3 coding sequence is TGTGCCAGCAGTCTCGGACCCTCCTACGAGCAGTACTTC. Protein: CASSLGPSYEQYF.

CDR3 sequence (DNA): TGTGCCAGCACTGACCAGGGGAGCAATCAGCCCCAGCATTTT. Its protein product is CASTDQGSNQPQHF. The chain uses TRBV3-1 and TRBJ1-5; D might be TRBD1 (6 bases). CDR1 LGHDT and CDR2 YNNKEL come from the germline V gene (reference sequence). V lost 7 bases and J lost 1, with 11 bases in between. The CDR3 loop spans 14 amino acids.

This clonotype was seen ten or more times. The genes are TRBV7-2 and TRBJ2-3; D is undetermined. The germline CDR1 and CDR2 sequences are SGHTA and FQGNSA. Trimming removed 3 bases from V and 0 bases from J, with 13 bases in between. CDR3 length equals 16 residues. CDR3 nucleotides: TGTGCCAGCAGCTTCTCTTTGTCTGGGAGCACAGATACGCAGTATTTT. Residues: CASSFSLSGSTDTQYF.

This clonotype was seen repeatedly, ten times or more. This chain uses TRBV20-1 with TRBJ2-7; D unclear. Germline loops: CDR1 DFQATT, CDR2 SNEGSKA (reference sequence). This CDR3 is built from 11 residues. V was clipped by 3 bases and J by 0 bases, with 3 bases between them. The CDR3 bases are TGCAGTGCTAGGGACTCCTACGAGCAGTACTTC. It translates to CSARDSYEQYF.

This chain joins TRBV5-1 and TRBJ2-7, with a possible D match to TRBD2 (6 bases). Trimming took 0 bases from V and 7 from J, leaving 14 bases between them. This CDR3 spans 14 amino acids. Germline assignment: CDR1 SGHRS and CDR2 YFSETQ. CDR3 nucleotide sequence: TGCGCCAGCAGCTTGGCGCGGAGTGGGGGGGAGCAGTACTTC. It yields the protein CASSLARSGGEQYF.